The clone carrying this T cell receptor (beta chain) appeared many times. This record belongs to a study of early T cells in non-severe SARS-CoV-2 infection. Each cDNA molecule carried a unique molecular identifier. TCRdb fed the 5' RACE reads into MiXCR, producing one record per CDR3 protein. The sample shows fewer than 35,000 distinct CDR3 sequences, 4.5% to 7% of them seen only once. This TCR derives from an adult who was a healthcare worker with PCR-confirmed SARS-CoV-2 infection or an uninfected control (not recorded which). The sample consisted of whole blood.

CDR3 nucleotides: TGTGCCAGCAGTTTATCCCCAGGGGGCGAGACCCAGTACTTC. The encoded protein is CASSLSPGGETQYF. This chain connects TRBV12-3 or TRBV12-4 to TRBJ2-5; 8 nucleotides align to TRBD1. The CDR3 is made up of 14 amino acids. V lost 2 bases to trimming and J lost 5 bases; unmatched junction nucleotides: 4.